This TCR beta chain came from a study of shared clonotypes between healthy human individuals. In the study overall: Serving as donors were two women and a few men, whose ages spanned 18 to 49. Findings and limits, study-wide: Rarefaction showed that sequencing of sorted subsets was incomplete (despite large depth). Blood was the sole source, and tissue repertoires probably differ.

Germline V lookup: CDR1 SGHTS, CDR2 YDEGEE. V dropped 0 bases and J dropped 5; count of bases not matched to a gene: 8. The CDR3 is 16 residues long. This clone was seen once. The antigen remains unidentified. As handled by the study authors: For the immunoSEQ data, sequences were junction-only without quality scores, so filtering differed. Clones were read by immunoSEQ multiplex PCR, and TCRdb kept only the in-frame ones, dropping some. V and J calls and clone size are those listed in that table; D and trimming were worked out from the DNA. In the table there are approximately 1,000,000 clones, roughly 80% of which are singletons.

The V and J genes are TRBV5-8 and TRBJ1-1; 9 nucleotides agree with TRBD1. This TCR was recovered from a young man in good health. Some clones in this sample may be carry-over from other donors' samples. Sequenced input: memory CD4+ T cells from PBMCs. Subset here: CD45RA-negative fraction. This CDR3 reads CASSLGGQGWETEAFF. In DNA, the CDR3 is TGTGCCAGCAGCTTGGGGGGACAGGGTTGGGAAACTGAAGCTTTCTTT. Based on the CDR3 plus reference TRBV5-8 and TRBJ1-1, the full variable domain is EAGVTQSPTHLIKTRGQQATLRCSPISGHTSVYWYQQALGLGLQFLLWYDEGEERNRGNFPPRFSGRQFPNYSSELNVNALELEDSALYLCASSLGGQGWETEAFFGQGTRLTVV.